This entry concerns a single T cell receptor beta chain. Its specificity is unknown. The V gene lost 3 bases and the J gene lost 5 bases, with 21 bases spanning the gap. In germline, CDR1 is SGHNT, CDR2 YYREEE (reference sequence). The CDR3 length is 16 residues. This specimen comes from a study of OX40 agonist ivuxolimab in advanced cancers. About the study: Administration of intravenous ivuxolimab to patients occurred every 2 weeks at 0.01 to 10 mg/kg. The diagnoses of dose-escalation patients were hepatocellular carcinoma, melanoma, renal cell or head and neck cancer. Whole-study findings and limits: At 0.1 to 3.0 mg/kg and by week 6, CD4+ and CD8+ T cells in the blood had expanded clonally. In CD8+ T cells, expanded clones were on average more numerous than in CD4+.

The method was immunoSEQ multiplex PCR; TCRdb's version includes in-frame clones alone and lacks a portion of them. The repertoire holds about 64,000 clones, with around 83% as singletons. Sample: CD4+ or CD8+ T cells sorted from blood, taken in a trial of the OX40 agonist ivuxolimab. This clonotype was sampled from an adult with an advanced solid tumor such as melanoma, head and neck, liver or kidney cancer. This sequence joins TRBV5-4 and TRBJ2-7; D gene ambiguous. CDR3 coding DNA: TGTGCCAGCAGCTCCTCCGGGCCCAGGTCTGGGAACGAGCAGTACTTC. Its protein product is CASSSSGPRSGNEQYF.